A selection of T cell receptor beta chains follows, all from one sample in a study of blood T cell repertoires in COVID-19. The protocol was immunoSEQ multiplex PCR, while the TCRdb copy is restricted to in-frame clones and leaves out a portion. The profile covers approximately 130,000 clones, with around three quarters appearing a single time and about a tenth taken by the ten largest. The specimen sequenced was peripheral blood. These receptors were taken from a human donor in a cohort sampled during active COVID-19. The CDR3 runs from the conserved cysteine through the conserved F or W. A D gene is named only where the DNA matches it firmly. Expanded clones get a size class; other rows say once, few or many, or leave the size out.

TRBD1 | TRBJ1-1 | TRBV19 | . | TGTGCCAGTACCCGACAGGGTCGCACTGAAGCTTTCTTT | CASTRQGRTEAFF
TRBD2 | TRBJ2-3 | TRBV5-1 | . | TGCGCCAGCAGCTTGGCCATGGCGGGGGGGACAGATACGCAGTATTTT | CASSLAMAGGTDTQYF
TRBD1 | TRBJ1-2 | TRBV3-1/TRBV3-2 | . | TGTGCCAGCAGCCTCGGACAGGGGGGCTACACCTTC | CASSLGQGGYTF
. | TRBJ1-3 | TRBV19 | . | TGTGCCAGTAGAAAACTCTCTGGAAACACCATATATTTT | CASRKLSGNTIYF
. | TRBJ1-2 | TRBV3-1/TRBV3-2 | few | TGTGCCAGCAGCCAACCTCCCTATGGCTACACCTTC | CASSQPPYGYTF
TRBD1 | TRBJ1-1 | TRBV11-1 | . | TGTGCCAGCAGCTTAGAAGACAGGGGCGGAACTGAAGCTTTCTTT | CASSLEDRGGTEAFF
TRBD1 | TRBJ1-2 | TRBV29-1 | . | TGCAGCGTACGGGACAGCGCATATGGCTACACCTTC | CSVRDSAYGYTF
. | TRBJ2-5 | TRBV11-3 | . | TGTGCCAGCAGCTTAGATGCCAGGGGGACCCAGTACTTC | CASSLDARGTQYF
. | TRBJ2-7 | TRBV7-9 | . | TGTGCCAGCAGCTTAGGCGGGACCTACGAGCAGTACTTC | CASSLGGTYEQYF
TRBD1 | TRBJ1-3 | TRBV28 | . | TGTGCCAGCAGAGCACAGGGGTCTGGAAACACCATATATTTT | CASRAQGSGNTIYF
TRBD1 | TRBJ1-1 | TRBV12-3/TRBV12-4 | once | TGTGCCAGCACCGGACAGGGGAACACTGAAGCTTTCTTT | CASTGQGNTEAFF
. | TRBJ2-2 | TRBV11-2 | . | TGTGCCAGCAGCTCCAACCGGGGGGGGGAGCTGTTTTTT | CASSSNRGGELFF
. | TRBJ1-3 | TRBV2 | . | TGTGCCAGCAGTGACGAGGCAGGGTCTTCTGGAAACACCATATATTTT | CASSDEAGSSGNTIYF
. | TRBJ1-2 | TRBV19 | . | TGTGCCAGTACACCCGACAGGACTAACTATGGCTACACCTTC | CASTPDRTNYGYTF